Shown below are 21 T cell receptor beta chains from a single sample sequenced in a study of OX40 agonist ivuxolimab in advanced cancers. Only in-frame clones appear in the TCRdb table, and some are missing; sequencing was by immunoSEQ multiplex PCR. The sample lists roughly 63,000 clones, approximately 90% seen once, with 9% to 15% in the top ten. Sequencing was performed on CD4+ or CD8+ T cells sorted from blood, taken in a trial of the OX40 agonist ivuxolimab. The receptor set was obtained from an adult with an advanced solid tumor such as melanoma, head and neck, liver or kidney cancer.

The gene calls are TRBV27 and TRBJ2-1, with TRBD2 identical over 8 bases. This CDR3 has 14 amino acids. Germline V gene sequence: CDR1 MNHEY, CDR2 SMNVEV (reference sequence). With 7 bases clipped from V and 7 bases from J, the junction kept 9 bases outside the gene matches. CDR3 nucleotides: TGTGCCAGCACGCTCGGGGGGGGGAGGAATGAGCAGTTCTTC. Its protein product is CASTLGGGRNEQFF.

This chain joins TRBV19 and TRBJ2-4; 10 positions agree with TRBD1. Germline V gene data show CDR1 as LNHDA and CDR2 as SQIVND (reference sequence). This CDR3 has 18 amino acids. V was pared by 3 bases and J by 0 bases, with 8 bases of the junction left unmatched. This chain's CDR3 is CASSMVRTGGLAKNIQYF. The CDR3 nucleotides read TGTGCCAGTAGTATGGTGAGGACAGGGGGACTAGCCAAAAACATTCAGTACTTC. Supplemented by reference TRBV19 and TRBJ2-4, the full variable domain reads DGGITQSPKYLFRKEGQNVTLSCEQNLNHDAMYWYRQDPGQGLRLIYYSQIVNDFQKGDIAEGYSVSREKKESFPLTVTSAQKNPTAFYLCASSMVRTGGLAKNIQYFGAGTRLSVL.

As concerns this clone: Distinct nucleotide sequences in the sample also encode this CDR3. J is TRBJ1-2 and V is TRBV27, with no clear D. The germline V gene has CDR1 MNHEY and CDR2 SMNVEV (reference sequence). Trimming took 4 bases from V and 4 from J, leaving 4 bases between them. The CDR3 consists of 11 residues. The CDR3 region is CASSSGYGYTF. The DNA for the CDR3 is TGTGCCAGCAGTTCGGGCTATGGCTACACCTTC.

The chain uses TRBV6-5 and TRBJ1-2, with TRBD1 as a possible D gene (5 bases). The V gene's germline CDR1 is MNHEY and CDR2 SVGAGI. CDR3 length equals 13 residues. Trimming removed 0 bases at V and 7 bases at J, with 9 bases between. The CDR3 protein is CASSYSTRGGYTF. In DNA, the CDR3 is TGTGCCAGCAGTTACTCGACTAGGGGTGGCTACACCTTC.

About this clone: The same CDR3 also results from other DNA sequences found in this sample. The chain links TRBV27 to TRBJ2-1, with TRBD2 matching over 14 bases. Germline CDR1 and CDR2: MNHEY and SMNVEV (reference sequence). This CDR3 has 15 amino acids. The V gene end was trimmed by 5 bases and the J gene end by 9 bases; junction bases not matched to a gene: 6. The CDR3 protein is CASSPGTSGSGEQFF. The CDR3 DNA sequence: TGTGCCAGCAGTCCCGGGACTAGCGGGAGTGGTGAGCAGTTCTTC.

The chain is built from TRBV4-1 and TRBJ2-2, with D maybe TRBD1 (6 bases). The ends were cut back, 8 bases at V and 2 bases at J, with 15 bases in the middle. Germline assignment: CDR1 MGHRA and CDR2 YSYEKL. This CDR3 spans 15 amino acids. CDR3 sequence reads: CASRDTASNTGELFF. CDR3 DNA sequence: TGCGCCAGCCGGGACACCGCTTCAAACACCGGGGAGCTGTTTTTT.

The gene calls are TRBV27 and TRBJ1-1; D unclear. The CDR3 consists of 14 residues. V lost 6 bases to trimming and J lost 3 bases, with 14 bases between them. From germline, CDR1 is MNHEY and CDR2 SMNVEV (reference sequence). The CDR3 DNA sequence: TGTGCCAGCAGCCCATGGTCCTCCTACACTGAAGCTTTCTTT. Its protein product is CASSPWSSYTEAFF.

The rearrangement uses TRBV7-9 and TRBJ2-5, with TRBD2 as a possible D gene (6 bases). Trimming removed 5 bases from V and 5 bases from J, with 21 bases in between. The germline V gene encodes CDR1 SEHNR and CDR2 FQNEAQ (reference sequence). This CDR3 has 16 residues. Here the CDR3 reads CASSRRTVGGWETQYF. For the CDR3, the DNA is TGTGCCAGCAGCCGAAGAACGGTCGGGGGTTGGGAGACCCAGTACTTC.

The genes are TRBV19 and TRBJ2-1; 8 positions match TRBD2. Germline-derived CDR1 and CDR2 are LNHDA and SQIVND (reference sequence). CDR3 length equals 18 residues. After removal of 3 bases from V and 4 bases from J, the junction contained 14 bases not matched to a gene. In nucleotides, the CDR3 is TGTGCCAGTAGTATGAGAGGCTCGGCGGGAGGCATATACAATGAGCAGTTCTTC. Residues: CASSMRGSAGGIYNEQFF.

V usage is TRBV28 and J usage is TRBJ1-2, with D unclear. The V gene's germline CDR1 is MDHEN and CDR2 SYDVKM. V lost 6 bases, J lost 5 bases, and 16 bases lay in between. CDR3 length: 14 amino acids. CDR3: CASSPFRALYGYTF. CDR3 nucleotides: TGTGCCAGCAGCCCCTTTAGAGCACTATATGGCTACACCTTC.

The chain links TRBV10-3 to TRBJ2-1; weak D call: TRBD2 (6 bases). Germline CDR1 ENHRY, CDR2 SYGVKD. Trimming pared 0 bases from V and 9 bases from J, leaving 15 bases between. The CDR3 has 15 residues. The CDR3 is CAISESEGALSEQFF. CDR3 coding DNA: TGTGCCATCAGTGAGTCGGAGGGAGCTTTAAGTGAGCAGTTCTTC.

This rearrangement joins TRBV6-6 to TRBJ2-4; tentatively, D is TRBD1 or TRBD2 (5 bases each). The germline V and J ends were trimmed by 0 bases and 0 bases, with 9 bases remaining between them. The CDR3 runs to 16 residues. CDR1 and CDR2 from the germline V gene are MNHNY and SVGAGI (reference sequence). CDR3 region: CASSYSRGLAKNIQYF. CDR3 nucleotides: TGTGCCAGCAGTTACTCGAGGGGATTAGCCAAAAACATTCAGTACTTC.

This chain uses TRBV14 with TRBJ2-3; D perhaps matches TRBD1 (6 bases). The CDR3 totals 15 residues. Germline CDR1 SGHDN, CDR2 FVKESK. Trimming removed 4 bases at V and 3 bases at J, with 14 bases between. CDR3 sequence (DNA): TGTGCCAGCAGCCCGCGGTTCAGGGGAACAGATACGCAGTATTTT. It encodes CASSPRFRGTDTQYF.

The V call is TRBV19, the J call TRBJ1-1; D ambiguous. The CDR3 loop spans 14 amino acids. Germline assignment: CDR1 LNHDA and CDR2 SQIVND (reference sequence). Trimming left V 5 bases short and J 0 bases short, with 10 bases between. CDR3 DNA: TGTGCCAGTAGTGTTCACGGGATGAACACTGAAGCTTTCTTT. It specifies CASSVHGMNTEAFF.

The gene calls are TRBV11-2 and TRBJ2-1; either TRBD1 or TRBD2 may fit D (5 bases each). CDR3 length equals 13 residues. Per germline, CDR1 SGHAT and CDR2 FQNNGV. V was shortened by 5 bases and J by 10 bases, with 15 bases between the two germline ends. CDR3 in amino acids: CASSPWGWDEQFF. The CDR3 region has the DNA TGTGCCAGCAGCCCATGGGGGTGGGACGAGCAGTTCTTC.

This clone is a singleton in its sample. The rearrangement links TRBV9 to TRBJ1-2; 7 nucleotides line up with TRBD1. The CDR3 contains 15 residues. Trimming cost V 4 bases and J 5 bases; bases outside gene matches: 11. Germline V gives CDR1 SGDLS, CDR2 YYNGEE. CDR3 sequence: CASSSTGAAGYGYTF. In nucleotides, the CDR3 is TGTGCCAGCAGCTCTACAGGGGCAGCAGGGTATGGCTACACCTTC.

This CDR3 is CASSLAVSGETEAFF. CDR3 bases: TGTGCCAGCAGTTTAGCAGTGTCTGGGGAAACTGAAGCTTTCTTT. J is TRBJ1-1 and V is TRBV28, with no clear D. The CDR3 length is 15 residues. Trimming cost V 2 bases and J 5 bases, with 15 bases left between them. Germline-derived CDR1 and CDR2 are MDHEN and SYDVKM.

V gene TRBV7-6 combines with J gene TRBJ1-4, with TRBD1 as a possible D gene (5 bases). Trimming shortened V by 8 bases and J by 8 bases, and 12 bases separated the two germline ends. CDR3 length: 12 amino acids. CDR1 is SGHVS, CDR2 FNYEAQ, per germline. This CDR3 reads CASRQGGEKLFF. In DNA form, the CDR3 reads TGTGCCAGCCGGCAGGGAGGAGAAAAACTGTTTTTT.

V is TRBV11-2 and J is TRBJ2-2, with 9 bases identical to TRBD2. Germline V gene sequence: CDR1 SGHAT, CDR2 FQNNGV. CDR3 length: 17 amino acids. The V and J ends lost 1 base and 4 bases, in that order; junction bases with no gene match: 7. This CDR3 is CASSLGATSGRTGELFF. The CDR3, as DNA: TGTGCCAGCAGCTTAGGTGCAACTAGCGGGCGCACCGGGGAGCTGTTTTTT. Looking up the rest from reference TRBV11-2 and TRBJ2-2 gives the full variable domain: EAGVAQSPRYKIIEKRQSVAFWCNPISGHATLYWYQQILGQGPKLLIQFQNNGVVDDSQLPKDRFSAERLKGVDSTLKIQPAKLEDSAVYLCASSLGATSGRTGELFFGEGSRLTVL.

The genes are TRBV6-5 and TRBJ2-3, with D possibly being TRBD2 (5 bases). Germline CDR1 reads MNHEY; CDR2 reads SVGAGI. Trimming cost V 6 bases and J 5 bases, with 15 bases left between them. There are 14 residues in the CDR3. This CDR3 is CASRIRGPRDTQYF. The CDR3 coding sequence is TGTGCCAGCAGGATCCGGGGTCCGAGAGATACGCAGTATTTT.

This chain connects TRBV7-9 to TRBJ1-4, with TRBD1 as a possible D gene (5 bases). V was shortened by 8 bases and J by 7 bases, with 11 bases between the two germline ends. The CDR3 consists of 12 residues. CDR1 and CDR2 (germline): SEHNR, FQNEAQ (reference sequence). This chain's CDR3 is CASLGLSEKLFF. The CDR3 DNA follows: TGTGCCAGCCTGGGACTCAGTGAAAAACTGTTTTTT.